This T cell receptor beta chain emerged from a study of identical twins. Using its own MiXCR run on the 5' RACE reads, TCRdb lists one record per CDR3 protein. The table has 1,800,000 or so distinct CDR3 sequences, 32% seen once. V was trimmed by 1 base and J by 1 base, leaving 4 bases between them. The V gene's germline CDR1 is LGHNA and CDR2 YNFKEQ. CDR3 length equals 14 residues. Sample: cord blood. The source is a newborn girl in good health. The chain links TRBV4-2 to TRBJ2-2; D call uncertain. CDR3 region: CASSQVENTGELFF. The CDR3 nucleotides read TGTGCCAGCAGCCAAGTTGAGAACACCGGGGAGCTGTTTTTT.